This T cell receptor (beta chain) was observed in a study of identical twins. TCRdb fed the 5' RACE reads into MiXCR, producing one record per CDR3 protein. The sample includes 750,000 to 950,000 distinct CDR3 sequences, approximately 13% seen only once; the top ten take roughly 1.6%. This CDR3 is 14 amino acids long. Germline CDR1 and CDR2: ENHRY and SYGVKD. V was shortened by 7 bases and J by 6 bases, with 18 bases between the two germline ends. In addition, the sample was reused for a study of yellow fever vaccine responses in identical twins.

The rearrangement links TRBV10-3 to TRBJ1-2; D call uncertain. Source material: PBMCs. The sequence was collected from a woman aged 18-29 years in good health. The CDR3 nucleotides are TGTGCCATCAAAGCCGGCAGCCAGGTACATGGCTACACCTTC. Translating gives CAIKAGSQVHGYTF.